Reported below is one T cell receptor (beta chain). This specimen belongs to a study of blood T cell repertoires in COVID-19. Study overall: Spain, Italy and the United States supplied samples that represented acute and convalescent COVID-19. PBMCs, B-cell-depleted T cells, or T cells provided the cDNA or gDNA that made up the material.

Per the study methods: Amplification with reference gene primers provided the estimates of nucleated cell counts. Data came from immunoSEQ multiplex PCR; TCRdb stores just in-frame clones and leaves some out. V, J and clone size were drawn from that table, and D and trimming were deduced from the DNA. The data contain 150,000 or so clones, around 85% of them seen just once; the ten biggest clones take up around 28%. Germline V lookup: CDR1 ENHRY, CDR2 SYGVKD. This CDR3 comprises 15 residues. Trimming pared 1 base from V and 7 bases from J, leaving 16 bases between. The clonotype originates from a woman aged 55-69 years with acute or convalescent COVID-19. The genes are TRBV10-3 and TRBJ1-2; D perhaps matches TRBD1 (6 bases). The specimen was peripheral blood. CDR3 region: CAISEWGLSGSGYTF. CDR3 nucleotides: TGTGCCATCAGTGAGTGGGGGCTGTCGGGCTCTGGCTACACCTTC.